This TCR beta chain is drawn from a study of PD-L1 blockade in urothelial cancer. V was trimmed by 0 bases and J by 4 bases, leaving 6 bases between them. The V gene's germline CDR1 is SGHKS and CDR2 YYEKEE (reference sequence). The CDR3 length is 13 residues. This clone appeared a single time. This table comes from immunoSEQ multiplex PCR, and its TCRdb copy is limited to in-frame clones, with some not included. Of some 42,000 clones listed, approximately 80% were seen once; the top ten hold roughly 2.8%. V gene TRBV5-5 combines with J gene TRBJ2-3; D gene unclear. This clonotype originated in a man aged 65 to 79 with urothelial cancer. Sequenced here: PBMCs, sampled around atezolizumab (anti-PD-L1) treatment. CDR3 sequence (DNA): TGTGCCAGCAGCTTGGCCCTCGCAGATACGCAGTATTTT. This translates into CASSLALADTQYF.